A single T cell receptor (beta chain) is shown here with its context. The participants were between roughly 18 and 89 years old and came from some 23 US areas. The data belong to a study of blood T cell repertoires in COVID-19. Background on the study: Samples taken during acute and convalescent COVID-19 were collected in the United States, Italy and Spain. Sources were T cells, B-cell-depleted T cells, or PBMCs; the material itself was cDNA or gDNA.

This CDR3 spans 14 amino acids. Losses at the gene ends were 4 bases for V and 5 bases for J; bases not matched to a gene: 7. Per the original data handling: Reference gene primers were amplified, and this amplification served to estimate nucleated cell counts. Measured with immunoSEQ multiplex PCR; TCRdb has only the in-frame clones, and not every one. V, J and clone size are those of that table, while D and trimming were read from the DNA. This sample carries 250,000 to 300,000 clones, 90% to 95% of them seen once, and the ten largest clones take 0.95% to 1.5%. Sequenced material: PBMCs or T cells enriched from blood (not recorded which). V usage is TRBV23-1 and J usage is TRBJ2-7, with 8 bases that match TRBD1. TRBV23-1 is given ORF status, its function remaining uncertain. This TCR was sampled from a human donor in a cohort exposed to, infected with or recovered from COVID-19 (not recorded which). The donor label of this sample is uncertain. DNA of the CDR3: TGCGCCAGCAGTCGACAGGGGAAAAGGGACGAGCAGTACTTC. As protein: CASSRQGKRDEQYF.